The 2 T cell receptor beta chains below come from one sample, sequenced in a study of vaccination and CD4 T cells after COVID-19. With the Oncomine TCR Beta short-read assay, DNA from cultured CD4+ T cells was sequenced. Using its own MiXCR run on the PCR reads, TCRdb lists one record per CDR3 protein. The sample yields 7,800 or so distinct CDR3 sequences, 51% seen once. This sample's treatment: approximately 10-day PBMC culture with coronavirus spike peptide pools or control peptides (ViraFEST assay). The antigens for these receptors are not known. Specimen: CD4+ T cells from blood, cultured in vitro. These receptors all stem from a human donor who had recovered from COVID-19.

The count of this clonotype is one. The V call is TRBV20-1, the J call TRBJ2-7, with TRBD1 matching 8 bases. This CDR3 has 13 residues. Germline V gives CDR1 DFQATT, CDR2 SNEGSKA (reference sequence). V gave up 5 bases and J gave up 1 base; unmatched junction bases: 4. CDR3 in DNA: TGCAGTGCTTCCGGGACAGGATCCTACGAGCAGTACTTC. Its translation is CSASGTGSYEQYF.

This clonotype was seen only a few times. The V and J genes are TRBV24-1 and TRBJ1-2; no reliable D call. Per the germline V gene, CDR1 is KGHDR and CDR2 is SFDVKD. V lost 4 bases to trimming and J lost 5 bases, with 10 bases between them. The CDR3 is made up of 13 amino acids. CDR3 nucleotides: TGTGCCACCAGTGAAACCCCCAGTTATGGCTACACCTTC. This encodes CATSETPSYGYTF.